The rows below give T cell receptor beta chains drawn from one sample of a study of Ad26.COV2.S vaccination and SARS-CoV-2 variants. Generated by immunoSEQ multiplex PCR, the TCRdb table keeps only in-frame clones and is missing some. The repertoire includes a few hundred thousand clones, 89% of them detected once, and about 2% sits in the top ten. The specimen was peripheral blood, collected in a trial of Ad26.COV2.S vaccine versus placebo. The receptors shown here come from a person between 18 and 60 years old who received the Ad26.COV2.S COVID-19 vaccine or a placebo. CDR3s include the opening cysteine and the closing phenylalanine or tryptophan. D genes are given only for firm matches. Part of the rows lack a size; the others show once, few, many or a class for expanded clones.

J	size	D	V	DNA	CDR3
TRBJ2-2	.	.	TRBV7-2	TGTGCCAGGAGTGGGCCGGGGACCGGGGAGCTGTTTTTT	CARSGPGTGELFF
TRBJ2-7	once	.	TRBV5-1	TGCGCCAGCAGCTGGTGGGGTAGCTCCTACGAGCAGTACTTC	CASSWWGSSYEQYF
TRBJ1-5	.	TRBD1	TRBV30	TGTGCCTGGAGTAGCCGACAGGGGAGACAGCCCCAGCATTTT	CAWSSRQGRQPQHF
TRBJ2-1	.	TRBD2	TRBV28	TGTGCCAGCAGGGCAATGTTGGGACTAGCGAAGAACTCCTACAATGAGCAGTTCTTC	CASRAMLGLAKNSYNEQFF
TRBJ1-6	many	.	TRBV30	TGTGCCTGGAGCCGGAGGGGGGCACCCCTCCACTTT	CAWSRRGAPLHF
TRBJ2-7	.	.	TRBV10-2	TGCGCCAGCAGCCCGAGAATAGGCGAGCAGTACTTC	CASSPRIGEQYF
TRBJ1-6	.	TRBD1	TRBV9	TGTGCCAGCAGCAGCGGGGACAGCCGAGCGTCGCCCCTCCACTTT	CASSSGDSRASPLHF
TRBJ2-5	.	TRBD1	TRBV6-2/TRBV6-3	TGTGCCAGCAGTTCCATCAGGGGGCGCAGAGAGACCCAGTACTTC	CASSSIRGRRETQYF
TRBJ2-2	.	.	TRBV11-3	TGTGCCAGCAGCCCCCGGGGCCTAGGGGAGCTGTTTTTT	CASSPRGLGELFF
TRBJ2-3	once	.	TRBV27	TGTGCCAGCAGTTTATCCCTCCTTCCCACAGATACGCAGTATTTT	CASSLSLLPTDTQYF
TRBJ2-1	.	TRBD2	TRBV7-9	TGTGCCAGCAGCTTGCCCCCGGGGGGTAACAATGAGCAGTTCTTC	CASSLPPGGNNEQFF
TRBJ2-1	.	.	TRBV5-6	TGTGCCAGCAGCCTTGCCCAGAATGAGCAGTTCTTC	CASSLAQNEQFF
TRBJ1-1	.	.	TRBV4-2	TGTGCCAGCAGCCACATGGACAGCTACACTGAAGCTTTCTTT	CASSHMDSYTEAFF
TRBJ2-1	.	TRBD2	TRBV30	TGTGCCGGGCAAACTAGCGTCTCCTACAATGAGCAGTTCTTC	CAGQTSVSYNEQFF
TRBJ2-1	once	.	TRBV3-1/TRBV3-2	TGTGCCAGCACGGCGGGTTCTTCCTACAATGAGCAGTTCTTC	CASTAGSSYNEQFF
TRBJ2-7	.	TRBD1	TRBV25-1	TGTGCCAGCAACTACAGGGGTAGCTCCTACGAGCAGTACTTC	CASNYRGSSYEQYF
TRBJ1-2	.	.	TRBV6-5	TGTGCCAGCAGTTACTCAGGCGGGCGCGGAGGGGATGGCTACACCTTC	CASSYSGGRGGDGYTF
TRBJ2-7	.	TRBD2	TRBV19	TGTGCCAGTAGTCACGGACTAGCGGGAGTCCCCTACGAGCAGTACTTC	CASSHGLAGVPYEQYF
TRBJ1-5	.	.	TRBV30	TGTGCCTGGAGTGTAGGAGGTGGTCAGCCCCAGCATTTT	CAWSVGGGQPQHF
TRBJ2-4	.	TRBD2	TRBV28	TGTGCCAGCAGTTTAGCCGGGACTAGCGGGAGAAGAAACATTCAGTACTTC	CASSLAGTSGRRNIQYF
TRBJ1-3	few	.	TRBV3-1/TRBV3-2	TGTGCCAGCAGCCAAGAGGGTCCAAAGGGAAACACCATATATTTT	CASSQEGPKGNTIYF
TRBJ2-3	.	.	TRBV5-1	TGCGCCAGCAGCTCAGGGGACCGCACAGATACGCAGTATTTT	CASSSGDRTDTQYF
TRBJ1-5	.	.	TRBV6-1	TGTGCCAGCAGTGATTTTCTGGATCAGCCCCAGCATTTT	CASSDFLDQPQHF
TRBJ2-7	once	TRBD1	TRBV29-1	TGCAGCGCGAGGGACAGGAGGTCCTACGAGCAGTACTTC	CSARDRRSYEQYF
TRBJ2-2	.	TRBD2	TRBV5-4	TGTGCCAGCAGCTCAGGGACTAGTCTGAACACCGGGGAGCTGTTTTTT	CASSSGTSLNTGELFF